This TCR beta chain stems from a study of blood T cell repertoires in COVID-19 (dated by TCRdb to 2018 to 2020). For the wider study: The collaborator samples originated in the United States, Italy and Spain and spanned the acute and convalescent phases of COVID-19. The material from the prospective study consisted of cDNA or gDNA derived from T cells, B-cell-depleted T cells, or PBMCs. Deeply sampled blood TCRbeta repertoires from subjects exposed to, actively infected with, or recovered from COVID-19 were included in the dataset. The repertoires were released in a freely available public database intended as a resource for research on the immune response to SARS-CoV-2. The samples were drawn from the first 160 participants of the ongoing ImmuneRACE study and from 1,254 subjects provided by 6 global collaborators. A de-identified subject ID, COVID-19 status, age in years and sex were almost always included in the sample metadata. HLA class I and class II types, where available, came from metadata supplied by the sample provider rather than from assay-based typing. Summary of the overall study and its limitations: The amount of clinical and demographic metadata varied by source and participant and was provided uncurated.

CDR1 and CDR2 are read off the germline V gene (reference sequence) as MNHEY and SMNVEV. The CDR3 holds 15 amino acids from the cysteine to the phenylalanine. This entry keeps only the CDR3 DNA: 45 bases, framed from base 1. V drops 5 bases and J drops 6 bases, leaving 18 bases in between. The collaborating institutions used their own protocols to collect whole blood in K2EDTA tubes. For TCRbeta analysis, collaborator samples were shipped as frozen whole blood, as isolated PBMCs, or as DNA extracted from either sample type. TCRbeta CDR3 regions were amplified from genomic DNA by means of the immunoSEQ Assay, a bias-controlled multiplex PCR. For the original study's pipeline: Nucleated cell counts per sample were estimated from amplification of reference gene primers within the assay. Sequence reads were collapsed and filtered to measure the absolute abundance of every unique TCRbeta CDR3 rearrangement. For each sample, productive Simpson clonality was calculated by taking the square root of Simpson's diversity index across productive rearrangements. TCRdb obtained this table from immuneACCESS and retained in-frame rearrangements with V and J assigned. These tables miss some clones; where compared with another copy, unresolved V genes account for less than half of the shortfall, and the remainder is unexplained. The DNA was the basis for D and trimming; V, J and clone size are from that table. A total of around 130,000 clones appear in this sample, just over 85% of them only once. Less than 5% of the sample lies in the top ten.

A word on this clone: Its antigen specificity is not known. Base quality data are lacking; no much larger clone is found one base away.

The source is a man aged 40-55 years with acute or convalescent COVID-19. The specimen sequenced was peripheral blood. The rearranged chain carries TRBV27 and TRBJ2-3; the D segment could be TRBD2, given 6 matching bases. DNA sequence: TGTGCCAGCAGTAACCCGGGACTTCTCGGGGATACGCAGTATTTT. Translated, it gives CASSNPGLLGDTQYF.